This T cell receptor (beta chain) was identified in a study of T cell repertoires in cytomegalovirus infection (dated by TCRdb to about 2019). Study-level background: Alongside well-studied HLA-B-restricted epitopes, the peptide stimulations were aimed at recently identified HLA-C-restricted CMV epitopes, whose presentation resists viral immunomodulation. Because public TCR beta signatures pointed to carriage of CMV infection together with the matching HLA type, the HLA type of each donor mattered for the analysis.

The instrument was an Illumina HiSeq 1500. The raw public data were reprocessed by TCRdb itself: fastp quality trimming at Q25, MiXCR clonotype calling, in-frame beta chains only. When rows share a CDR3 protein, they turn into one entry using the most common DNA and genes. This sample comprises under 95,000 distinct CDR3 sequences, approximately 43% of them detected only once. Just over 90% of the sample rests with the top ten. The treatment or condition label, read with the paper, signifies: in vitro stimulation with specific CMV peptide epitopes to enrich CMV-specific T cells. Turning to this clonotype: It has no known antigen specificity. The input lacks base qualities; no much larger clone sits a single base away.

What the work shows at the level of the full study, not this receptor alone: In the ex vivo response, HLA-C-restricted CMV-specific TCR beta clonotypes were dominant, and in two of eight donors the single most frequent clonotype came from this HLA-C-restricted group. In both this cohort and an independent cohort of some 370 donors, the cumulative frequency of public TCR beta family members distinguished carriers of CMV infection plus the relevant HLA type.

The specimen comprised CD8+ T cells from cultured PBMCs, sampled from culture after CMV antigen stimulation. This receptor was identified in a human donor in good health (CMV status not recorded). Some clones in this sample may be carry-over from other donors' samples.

The DNA is as follows: TGTGCCAGCAGCCGATCCCCGGGACAGGCCTACGAGCAGTACTTC. It translates as CASSRSPGQAYEQYF. Recombination joined TRBV7-6 with TRBJ2-7; TRBD1 aligns with 8 central bases. There are 15 amino acids in the CDR3, from cysteine to phenylalanine inclusive. Only the CDR3 DNA is retained, 45 bases long and in frame from the first base. The germline V gene encodes CDR1 SGHVS and CDR2 FNYEAQ. Clipping removes 5 bases from V and 2 bases from J, with 8 as the unmatched junction base count.